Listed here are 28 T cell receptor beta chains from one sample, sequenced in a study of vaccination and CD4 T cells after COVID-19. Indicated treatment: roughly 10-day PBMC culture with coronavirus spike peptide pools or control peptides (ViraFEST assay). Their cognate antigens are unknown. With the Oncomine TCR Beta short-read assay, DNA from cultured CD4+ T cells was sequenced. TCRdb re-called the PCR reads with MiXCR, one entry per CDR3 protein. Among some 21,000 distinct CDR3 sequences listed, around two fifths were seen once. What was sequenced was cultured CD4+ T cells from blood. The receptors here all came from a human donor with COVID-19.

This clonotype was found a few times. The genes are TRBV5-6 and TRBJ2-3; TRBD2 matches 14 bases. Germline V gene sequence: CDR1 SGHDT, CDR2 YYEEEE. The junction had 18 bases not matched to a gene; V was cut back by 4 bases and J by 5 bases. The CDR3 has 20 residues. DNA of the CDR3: TGTGCCAGCAGCACCACACATGGGACTAGCGGGGGTTCGGGGGGAGATACGCAGTATTTT. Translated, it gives CASSTTHGTSGGSGGDTQYF.

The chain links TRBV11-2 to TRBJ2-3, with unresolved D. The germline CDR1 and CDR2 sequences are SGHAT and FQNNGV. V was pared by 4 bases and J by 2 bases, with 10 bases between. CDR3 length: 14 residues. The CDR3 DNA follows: TGTGCCAGCAGCTCACTCGCGGACACAGATACGCAGTATTTT. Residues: CASSSLADTDTQYF.

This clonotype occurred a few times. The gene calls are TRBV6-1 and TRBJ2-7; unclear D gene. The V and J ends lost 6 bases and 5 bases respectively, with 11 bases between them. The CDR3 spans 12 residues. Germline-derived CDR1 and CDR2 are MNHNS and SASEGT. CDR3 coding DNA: TGTGCCAGCAGCCCCCCAGGTAACGAGCAGTACTTC. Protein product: CASSPPGNEQYF.

CDR3 sequence: CSASVSGGGLTDTQYF. DNA of the CDR3: TGCAGTGCTAGCGTTTCCGGGGGGGGCCTCACAGATACGCAGTATTTT. The chain has TRBV20-1 and TRBJ2-3, with TRBD2 matching over 8 bases. This CDR3 has 16 residues. The J segment lost 2 bases and the V segment lost 3 bases, leaving 10 bases of the junction unmatched. Per germline, CDR1 DFQATT and CDR2 SNEGSKA (reference sequence).

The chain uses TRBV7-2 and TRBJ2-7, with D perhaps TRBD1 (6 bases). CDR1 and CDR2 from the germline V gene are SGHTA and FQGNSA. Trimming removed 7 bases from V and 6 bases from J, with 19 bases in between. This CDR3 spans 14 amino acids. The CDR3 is CASTESGVAREQYF. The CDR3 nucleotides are TGTGCCAGCACCGAATCAGGGGTGGCACGCGAGCAGTACTTC.

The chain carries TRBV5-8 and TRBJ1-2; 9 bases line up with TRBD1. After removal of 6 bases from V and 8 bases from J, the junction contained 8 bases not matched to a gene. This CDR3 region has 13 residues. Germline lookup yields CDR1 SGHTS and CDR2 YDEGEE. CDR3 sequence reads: CASTPWGQGGYTF. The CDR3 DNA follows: TGTGCCAGCACCCCCTGGGGACAGGGAGGCTACACCTTC.

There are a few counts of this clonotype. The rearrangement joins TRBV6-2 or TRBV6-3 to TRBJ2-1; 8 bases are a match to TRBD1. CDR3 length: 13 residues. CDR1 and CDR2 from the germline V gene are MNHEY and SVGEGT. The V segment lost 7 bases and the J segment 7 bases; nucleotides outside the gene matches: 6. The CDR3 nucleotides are TGTGCCAGCAACCAGGGGGCGCGGAATGAGCAGTTCTTC. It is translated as CASNQGARNEQFF.

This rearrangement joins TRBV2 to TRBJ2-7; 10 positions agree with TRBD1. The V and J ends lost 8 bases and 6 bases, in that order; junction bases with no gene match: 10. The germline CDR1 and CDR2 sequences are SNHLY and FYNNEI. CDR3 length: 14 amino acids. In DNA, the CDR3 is TGTGCCAGCGGCTCGGGACAGGGGCCTTTCGAGCAGTACTTC. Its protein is CASGSGQGPFEQYF.

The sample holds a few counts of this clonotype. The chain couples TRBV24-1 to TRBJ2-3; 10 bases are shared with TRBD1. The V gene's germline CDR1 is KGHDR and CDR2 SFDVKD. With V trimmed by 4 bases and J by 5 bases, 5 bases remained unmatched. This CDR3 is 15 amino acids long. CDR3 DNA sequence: TGTGCCACCAGTGAACAAGGACAGGGGGGAGATACGCAGTATTTT. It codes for CATSEQGQGGDTQYF.

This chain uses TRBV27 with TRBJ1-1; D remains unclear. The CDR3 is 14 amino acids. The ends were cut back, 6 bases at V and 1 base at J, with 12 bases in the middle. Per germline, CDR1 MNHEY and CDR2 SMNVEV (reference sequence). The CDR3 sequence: CASRTLGKNTEAFF. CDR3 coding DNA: TGTGCCAGCAGAACTCTAGGGAAGAACACTGAAGCTTTCTTT.

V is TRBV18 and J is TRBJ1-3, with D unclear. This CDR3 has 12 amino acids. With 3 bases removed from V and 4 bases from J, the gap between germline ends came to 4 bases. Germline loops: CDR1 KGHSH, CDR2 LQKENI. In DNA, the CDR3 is TGTGCCAGCTCACCTCAAGGAAACACCATATATTTT. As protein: CASSPQGNTIYF.

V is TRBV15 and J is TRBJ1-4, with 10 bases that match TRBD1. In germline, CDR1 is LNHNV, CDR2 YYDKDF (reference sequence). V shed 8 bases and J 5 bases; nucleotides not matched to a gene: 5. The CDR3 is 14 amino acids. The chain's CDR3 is CATGTGQGNEKLFF. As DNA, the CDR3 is TGTGCCACCGGCACGGGACAGGGGAATGAAAAACTGTTTTTT.

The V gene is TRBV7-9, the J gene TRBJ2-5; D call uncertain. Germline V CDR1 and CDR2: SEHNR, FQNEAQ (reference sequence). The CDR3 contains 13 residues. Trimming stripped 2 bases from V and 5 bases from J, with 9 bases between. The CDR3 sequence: CASSLLTGETQYF. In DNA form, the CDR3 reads TGTGCCAGCAGCTTATTGACCGGGGAGACCCAGTACTTC.

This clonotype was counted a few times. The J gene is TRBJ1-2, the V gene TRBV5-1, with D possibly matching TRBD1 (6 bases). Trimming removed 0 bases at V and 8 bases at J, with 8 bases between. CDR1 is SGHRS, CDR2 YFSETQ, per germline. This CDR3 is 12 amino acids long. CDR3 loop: CASSLEGGGYTF. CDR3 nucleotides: TGCGCCAGCAGCTTGGAGGGGGGAGGCTACACCTTC.

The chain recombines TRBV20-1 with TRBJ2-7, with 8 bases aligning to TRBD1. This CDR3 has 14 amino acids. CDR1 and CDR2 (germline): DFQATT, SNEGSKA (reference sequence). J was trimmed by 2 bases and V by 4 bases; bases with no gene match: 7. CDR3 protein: CSATDRVYPYEQYF. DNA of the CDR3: TGCAGTGCTACGGACAGGGTCTACCCCTACGAGCAGTACTTC.

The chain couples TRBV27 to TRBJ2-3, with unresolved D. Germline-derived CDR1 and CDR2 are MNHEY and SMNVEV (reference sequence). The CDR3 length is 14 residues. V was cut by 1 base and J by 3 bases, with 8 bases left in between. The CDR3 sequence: CASSLYLGTDTQYF. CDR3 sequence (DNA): TGTGCCAGCAGTTTATATCTTGGAACAGATACGCAGTATTTT.

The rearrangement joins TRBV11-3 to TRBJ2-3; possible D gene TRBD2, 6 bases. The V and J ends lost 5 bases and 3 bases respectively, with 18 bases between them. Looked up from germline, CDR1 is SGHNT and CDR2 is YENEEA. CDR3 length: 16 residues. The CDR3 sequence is CASSPSWERATDTQYF. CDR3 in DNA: TGTGCCAGCAGCCCATCTTGGGAGCGGGCGACAGATACGCAGTATTTT.

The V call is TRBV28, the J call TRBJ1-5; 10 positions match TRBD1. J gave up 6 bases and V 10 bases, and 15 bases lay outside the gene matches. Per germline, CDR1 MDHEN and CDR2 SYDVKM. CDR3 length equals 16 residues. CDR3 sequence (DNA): TGTGCCACCGGAGAGTCCGGGACAGGGGACGGTCAGCCCCAGCATTTT. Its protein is CATGESGTGDGQPQHF. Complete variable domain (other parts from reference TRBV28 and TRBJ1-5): DVKVTQSSRYLVKRTGEKVFLECVQDMDHENMFWYRQDPGLGLRLIYFSYDVKMKEKGDIPEGYSVSREKKERFSLILESASTNQTSMYLCATGESGTGDGQPQHFGDGTRLSIL.

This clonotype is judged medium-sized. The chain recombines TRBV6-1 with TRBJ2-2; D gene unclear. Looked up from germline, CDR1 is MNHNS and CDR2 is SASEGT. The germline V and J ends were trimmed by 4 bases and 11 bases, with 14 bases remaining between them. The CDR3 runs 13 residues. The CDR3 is CASSAHALPELFF. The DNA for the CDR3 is TGTGCCAGCAGTGCTCATGCCCTGCCCGAGCTGTTTTTT.

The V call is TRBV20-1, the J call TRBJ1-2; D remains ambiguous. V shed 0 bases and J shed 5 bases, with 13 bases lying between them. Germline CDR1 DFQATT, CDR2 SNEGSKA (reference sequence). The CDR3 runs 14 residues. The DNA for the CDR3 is TGCAGTGCTAGAGATCCCCGCAGAGATTATGGCTACACCTTC. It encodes CSARDPRRDYGYTF.

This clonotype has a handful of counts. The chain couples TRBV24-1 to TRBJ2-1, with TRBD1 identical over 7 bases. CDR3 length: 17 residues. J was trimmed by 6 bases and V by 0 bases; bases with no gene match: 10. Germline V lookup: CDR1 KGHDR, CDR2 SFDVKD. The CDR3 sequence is CATSDLRARGPVNEQFF. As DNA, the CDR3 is TGTGCCACCAGTGATTTGCGGGCTAGGGGGCCGGTCAATGAGCAGTTCTTC.

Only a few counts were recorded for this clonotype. For the CDR3, the DNA is TGTGCCAGCATCCTCGAGGGGGGCACCTCTGGAAACACCATATATTTT. Translation: CASILEGGTSGNTIYF. This rearrangement joins TRBV2 to TRBJ1-3; perhaps TRBD1 as D (6 bases). Germline V gives CDR1 SNHLY, CDR2 FYNNEI. V was cut by 7 bases and J by 0 bases, with 16 bases left in between. This CDR3 is built from 16 residues.

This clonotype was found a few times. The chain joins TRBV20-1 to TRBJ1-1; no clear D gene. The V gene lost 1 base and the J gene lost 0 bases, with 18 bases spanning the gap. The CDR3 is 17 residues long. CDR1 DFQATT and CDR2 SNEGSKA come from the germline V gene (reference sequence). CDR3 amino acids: CSARVSRAVGVNTEAFF. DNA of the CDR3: TGCAGTGCTAGAGTGTCGAGGGCCGTCGGAGTGAACACTGAAGCTTTCTTT.

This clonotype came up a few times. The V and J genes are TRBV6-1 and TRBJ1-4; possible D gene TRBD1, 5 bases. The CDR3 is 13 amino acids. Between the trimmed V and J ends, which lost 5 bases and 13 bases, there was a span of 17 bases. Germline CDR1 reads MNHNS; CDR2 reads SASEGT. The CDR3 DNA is TGTGCCAGCAGTCAGACACCGACAGAGAGACTGTTTTTT. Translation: CASSQTPTERLFF.

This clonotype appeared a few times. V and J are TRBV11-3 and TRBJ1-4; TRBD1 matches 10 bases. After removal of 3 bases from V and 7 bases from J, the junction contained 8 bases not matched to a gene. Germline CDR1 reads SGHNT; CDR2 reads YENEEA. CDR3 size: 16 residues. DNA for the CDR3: TGTGCCAGCAGCTTTCGTATCGGGACAGGGGTTGAAAAACTGTTTTTT. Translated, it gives CASSFRIGTGVEKLFF. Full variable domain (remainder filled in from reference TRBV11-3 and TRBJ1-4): EAGVVQSPRYKIIEKKQPVAFWCNPISGHNTLYWYLQNLGQGPELLIRYENEEAVDDSQLPKDRFSAERLKGVDSTLKIQPAELGDSAVYLCASSFRIGTGVEKLFFGSGTQLSVL.

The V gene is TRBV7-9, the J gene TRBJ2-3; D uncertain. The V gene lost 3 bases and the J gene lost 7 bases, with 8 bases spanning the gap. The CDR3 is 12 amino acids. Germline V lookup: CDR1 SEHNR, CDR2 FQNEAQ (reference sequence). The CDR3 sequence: CASSFGENTQYF. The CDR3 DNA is TGTGCCAGCAGCTTTGGGGAAAATACGCAGTATTTT.

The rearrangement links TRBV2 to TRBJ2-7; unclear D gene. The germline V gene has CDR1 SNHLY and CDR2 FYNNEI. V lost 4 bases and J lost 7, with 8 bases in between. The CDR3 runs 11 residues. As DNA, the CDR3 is TGTGCCAGCAGTGGTAATATAGAGCAGTACTTC. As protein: CASSGNIEQYF. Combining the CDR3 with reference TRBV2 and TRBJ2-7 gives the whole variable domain EPEVTQTPSHQVTQMGQEVILRCVPISNHLYFYWYRQILGQKVEFLVSFYNNEISEKSEIFDDQFSVERPDGSNFTLKIRSTKLEDSAMYFCASSGNIEQYFGPGTRLTVT.

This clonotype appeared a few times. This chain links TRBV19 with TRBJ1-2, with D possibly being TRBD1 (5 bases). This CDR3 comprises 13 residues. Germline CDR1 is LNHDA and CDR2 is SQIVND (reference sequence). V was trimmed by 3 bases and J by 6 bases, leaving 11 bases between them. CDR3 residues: CASSMGGANGYTF. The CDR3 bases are TGTGCCAGTAGTATGGGCGGGGCCAATGGCTACACCTTC.